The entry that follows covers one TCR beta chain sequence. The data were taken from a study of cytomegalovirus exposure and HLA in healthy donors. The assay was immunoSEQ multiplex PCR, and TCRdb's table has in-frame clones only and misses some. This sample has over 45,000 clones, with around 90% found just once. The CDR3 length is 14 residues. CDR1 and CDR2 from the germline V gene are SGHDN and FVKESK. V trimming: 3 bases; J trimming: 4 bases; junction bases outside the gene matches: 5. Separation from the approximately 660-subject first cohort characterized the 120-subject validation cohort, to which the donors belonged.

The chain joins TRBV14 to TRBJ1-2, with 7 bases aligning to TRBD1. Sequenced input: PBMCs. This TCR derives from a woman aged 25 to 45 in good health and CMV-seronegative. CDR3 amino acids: CASSHEQGRYGYTF. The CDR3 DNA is TGTGCCAGCAGCCATGAACAGGGGCGCTATGGCTACACCTTC. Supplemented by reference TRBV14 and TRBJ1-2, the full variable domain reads EAGVTQFPSHSVIEKGQTVTLRCDPISGHDNLYWYRRVMGKEIKFLLHFVKESKQDESGMPNNRFLAERTGGTYSTLKVQPAELEDSGVYFCASSHEQGRYGYTFGSGTRLTVV.